Included here is one T cell receptor (beta chain) sequence, with context. CDR3 length: 16 residues. Trimming stripped 7 bases from V and 7 bases from J, with 22 bases between. Germline CDR1 is SGHTA and CDR2 is FQGTGA. This sample is drawn from a study of control samples from healthy donors and cancer patients. Some clones are missing from TCRdb's copy, which holds only in-frame ones; the method was immunoSEQ multiplex PCR. The sample yields fewer than 90,000 clones, approximately 94% seen once. The rearrangement joins TRBV7-3 to TRBJ1-4, with a weak D call TRBD1 (6 bases). This clonotype originated in a woman in her 40s in good health. The sample consisted of blood. CDR3 protein: CASTPGVGGRPEKLFF. The CDR3 nucleotides read TGTGCCAGCACCCCAGGGGTAGGGGGGAGACCTGAAAAACTGTTTTTT.